This T cell receptor (beta chain) is drawn from a study of blood T cell repertoires in COVID-19. The V segment lost 3 bases and the J segment 0 bases; nucleotides outside the gene matches: 4. CDR3 length: 16 residues. The V gene's germline CDR1 is MGHDK and CDR2 SYGVNS. The assay was immunoSEQ multiplex PCR, and TCRdb's table has in-frame clones only and misses some. The data show around 310,000 clones, 88% seen once. The clonotype originates from a woman aged 45-60 years with active or convalescent COVID-19. The sequencing sample was made of peripheral blood. V and J are TRBV25-1 and TRBJ2-5, with 10 nucleotides matching TRBD1. DNA of the CDR3: TGTGCCAGCAGTGAGGCGGGACAGGGGTACCAAGAGACCCAGTACTTC. This codes for CASSEAGQGYQETQYF.